This T cell receptor (beta chain) was sequenced during a study of graft-versus-host responses after intestinal transplantation. Background on the study: Induction using anti-thymocyte globulin, followed by tacrolimus and steroids for 2 to 4 years, was given to all recipients.

Produced via immunoSEQ multiplex PCR; TCRdb's table is partial and in-frame only. The table lists about 70,000 clones, almost 90% of them singletons, with around 4% in the top ten. Study-level findings and limits: GvH clonotypes were identified within recipient marrow, with a subset emerging first in ileum or blood.

Regarding this clone: Its antigen is currently unknown.

The sequence derives from a human donor who was the organ donor for an intestinal transplant. Material: unstimulated CD8+ T cells sorted from spleen or lymph node cells, obtained before transplant.

CDR3 nucleotide sequence: TGTGCCAGCAGTACTCCGGGACTAGCAGCTACCGGGGAGCTGTTTTTT. Amino acids: CASSTPGLAATGELFF. The chain couples TRBV27 to TRBJ2-2; 9 bases match TRBD2. The CDR3 sequence is 16 residues long. Germline V gene data show CDR1 as MNHEY and CDR2 as SMNVEV (reference sequence). V lost 5 bases to trimming and J lost 5 bases; unmatched junction nucleotides: 9.